Each of the 13 T cell receptor beta chains below was sequenced from the same sample in a study of T-cell reconstitution after alpha-beta-depleted transplantation in children. A library of TCRbeta sequences, prepared with unique molecular identifiers, was generated. MiXCR, applied by TCRdb to the PCR reads, yields one record per CDR3 protein. The sample lists about 260,000 distinct CDR3 sequences, roughly 8.2% occurring once. This material consisted of PBMCs, mostly from graft donor cells, taken 180 days after TCRalphabeta/CD19-depleted stem cell transplant. Receptor source: a male patient aged 10 to 17 who had a stem cell transplant for acute lymphoblastic leukemia, so the T cells may come from the graft donor.

This clonotype has ten or more counts. The chain couples TRBV7-3 to TRBJ2-2, with D unclear. The CDR3 is 15 residues long. V lost 1 base to trimming and J lost 1 base, with 7 bases between them. The germline gives CDR1 SGHTA, CDR2 FQGTGA. CDR3 in amino acids: CASSLKPLNTGELFF. The CDR3 nucleotides are TGTGCCAGCAGCTTAAAGCCTTTGAACACCGGGGAGCTGTTTTTT.

To note about this clonotype: A read error may explain this, as a much larger clone is one base away. The final CDR3 position lacks the conserved phenylalanine or tryptophan, pointing to a likely read error. The chain joins TRBV5-1 to TRBJ2-7, with 10 bases identical to TRBD1. Germline V lookup: CDR1 SGHRS, CDR2 YFSETQ. V dropped 0 bases and J dropped 2; count of bases not matched to a gene: 2. CDR3 length equals 15 residues. The CDR3 coding sequence is TGCGCCAGCAGCTTGGCCGGGACAGGGGCCTACGAGCAGTACCTC. Encoded protein: CASSLAGTGAYEQYL.

J is TRBJ2-1 and V is TRBV2; 10 nucleotides match TRBD2. The CDR3 length is 15 residues. Per germline, CDR1 SNHLY and CDR2 FYNNEI. The V segment lost 6 bases and the J segment 10 bases; nucleotides outside the gene matches: 12. CDR3 sequence reads: CASRQRGGGDQEQFF. The CDR3 nucleotides read TGTGCCAGCAGGCAGCGGGGGGGGGGAGATCAAGAGCAGTTCTTC.

The table lists this clonotype with many counts. The chain recombines TRBV6-5 with TRBJ1-5; a weak D match, TRBD1 (6 bases). Trimming removed 7 bases at V and 5 bases at J, with 9 bases between. Germline CDR1 reads MNHEY; CDR2 reads SVGAGI. The CDR3 totals 12 residues. The CDR3 region is CASKAGDQPQHF. As DNA, the CDR3 is TGTGCCAGCAAGGCAGGGGATCAGCCCCAGCATTTT.

Concerning this clonotype: A much bigger clone sits one base away, suggesting this may be a read error. The V call is TRBV7-2, the J call TRBJ1-5; 7 positions agree with TRBD1. V dropped 1 base and J dropped 3; count of bases not matched to a gene: 6. The CDR3 consists of 16 residues. From germline, CDR1 is SGHTA and CDR2 FQGNSA. CDR3 in amino acids: CASSLERGLANQPQHF. The CDR3 DNA sequence: TGTGCCAGCAGCTTAGAGAGGGGGCTGGCCAATCAGCCCCAGCATTTT.

This clonotype was detected ten times or more. This chain joins TRBV19 and TRBJ1-1; D not resolved. Germline V lookup: CDR1 LNHDA, CDR2 SQIVND (reference sequence). The V end was cut by 3 bases, the J end by 1 base, with 6 bases between. This CDR3 comprises 13 residues. Here the CDR3 reads CASSIHGNTEAFF. In DNA form, the CDR3 reads TGTGCCAGTAGTATTCATGGGAACACTGAAGCTTTCTTT.

This clonotype was observed at least ten times. The V and J genes are TRBV7-9 and TRBJ2-3; no definite D call. Germline V lookup: CDR1 SEHNR, CDR2 FQNEAQ (reference sequence). V was cut by 1 base and J by 2 bases, with 7 bases left in between. The CDR3 length is 14 residues. The CDR3 DNA reads TGTGCCAGCAGCTTAGATACCCACACAGATACGCAGTATTTT. It specifies CASSLDTHTDTQYF.

This clonotype was observed many times. This chain uses TRBV3-1 with TRBJ2-2; 9 nucleotides match TRBD1. J was trimmed by 0 bases and V by 4 bases; bases with no gene match: 12. Germline V lookup: CDR1 LGHDT, CDR2 YNNKEL (reference sequence). This CDR3 has 19 residues. This CDR3 is CASSRWGQGGGSNTGELFF. CDR3 bases: TGTGCCAGCAGCCGCTGGGGACAGGGTGGCGGTTCGAACACCGGGGAGCTGTTTTTT.

This clonotype was detected many times. This rearrangement joins TRBV5-5 to TRBJ2-7; D ambiguous. Germline values: CDR1 SGHKS, CDR2 YYEKEE (reference sequence). V lost 4 bases and J 3 bases, leaving 8 bases between the germline ends. The CDR3 extends over 12 amino acids. This CDR3 reads CASSTGDYEQYF. CDR3 DNA: TGTGCCAGCAGCACCGGTGACTACGAGCAGTACTTC.

This clonotype occurred many times. The J gene is TRBJ2-3, the V gene TRBV25-1; 8 bases map to TRBD1. V was clipped by 3 bases and J by 5 bases; unmatched bases: 7. The germline CDR1 and CDR2 sequences are MGHDK and SYGVNS. The CDR3 has 15 residues. The CDR3 is CASSDLGQGIDTQYF. The CDR3 DNA sequence: TGTGCCAGCAGTGACCTAGGACAGGGAATAGATACGCAGTATTTT.

This clonotype was picked up many times. The chain carries TRBV7-9 and TRBJ1-5, with 11 bases fitting TRBD1. The CDR3 length is 15 residues. Germline loops: CDR1 SEHNR, CDR2 FQNEAQ (reference sequence). Losses at the gene ends were 5 bases for V and 6 bases for J; bases not matched to a gene: 6. The CDR3 DNA sequence: TGTGCCAGCAGCCGGGGACAGGGGGGCTTTCAGCCCCAGCATTTT. It codes for CASSRGQGGFQPQHF.

Comments on this clonotype: A much larger clonotype is one base distant, so this may be a read error. The gene calls are TRBV18 and TRBJ2-7; D might be TRBD2 (6 bases). This CDR3 contains 14 residues. From germline, CDR1 is KGHSH and CDR2 LQKENI. The CDR3: CASSPLGSSYDQYF. CDR3 nucleotides: TGTGCCAGCTCACCACTCGGGAGCTCCTACGACCAGTACTTC.

This clonotype was picked up many times. The chain employs TRBV20-1 and TRBJ2-2; 9 bases map to TRBD1. This CDR3 comprises 15 residues. V shed 2 bases and J 7 bases; nucleotides not matched to a gene: 8. Germline lookup yields CDR1 DFQATT and CDR2 SNEGSKA (reference sequence). CDR3 sequence reads: CSARLGQGLFGELFF. CDR3 nucleotides: TGCAGTGCTAGACTCGGACAGGGGCTGTTCGGGGAGCTGTTTTTT.